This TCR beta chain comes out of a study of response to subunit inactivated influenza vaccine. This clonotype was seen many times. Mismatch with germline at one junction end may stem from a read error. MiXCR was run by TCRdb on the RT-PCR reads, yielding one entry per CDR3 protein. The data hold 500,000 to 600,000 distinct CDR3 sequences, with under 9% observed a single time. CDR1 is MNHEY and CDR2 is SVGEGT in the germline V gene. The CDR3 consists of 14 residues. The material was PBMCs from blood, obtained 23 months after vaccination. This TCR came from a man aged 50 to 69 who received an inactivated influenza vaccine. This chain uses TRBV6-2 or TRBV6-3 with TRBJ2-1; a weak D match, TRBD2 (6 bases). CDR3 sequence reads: CASSHPGTPEPGPF. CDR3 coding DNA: TGTGCCAGCAGTCACCCCGGGACTCCGGAACCAGGACCCTTC.